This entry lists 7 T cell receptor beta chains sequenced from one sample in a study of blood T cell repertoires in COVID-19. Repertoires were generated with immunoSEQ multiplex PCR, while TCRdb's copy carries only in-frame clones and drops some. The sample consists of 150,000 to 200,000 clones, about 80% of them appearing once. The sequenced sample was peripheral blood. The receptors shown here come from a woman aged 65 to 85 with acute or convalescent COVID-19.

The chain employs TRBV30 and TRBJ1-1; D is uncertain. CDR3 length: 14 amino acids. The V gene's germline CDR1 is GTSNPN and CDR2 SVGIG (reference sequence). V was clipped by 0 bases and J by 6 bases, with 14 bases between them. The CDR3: CAWSVRGVYAEAFF. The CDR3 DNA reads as TGTGCCTGGAGTGTACGCGGGGTTTATGCTGAAGCTTTCTTT.

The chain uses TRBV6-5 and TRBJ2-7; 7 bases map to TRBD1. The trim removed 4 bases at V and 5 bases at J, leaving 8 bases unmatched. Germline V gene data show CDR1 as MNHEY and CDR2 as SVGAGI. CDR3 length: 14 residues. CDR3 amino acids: CASSLGQPANEQYF. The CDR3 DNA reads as TGTGCCAGCAGTTTGGGACAGCCGGCAAACGAGCAGTACTTC.

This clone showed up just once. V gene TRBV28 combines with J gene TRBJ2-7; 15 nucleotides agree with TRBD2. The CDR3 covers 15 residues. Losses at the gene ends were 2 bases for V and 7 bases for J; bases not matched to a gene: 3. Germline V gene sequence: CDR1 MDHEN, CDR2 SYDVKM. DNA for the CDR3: TGTGCCAGCAGTTTAGGACTAGCGGGGGGGCGGGAGCAGTACTTC. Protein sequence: CASSLGLAGGREQYF. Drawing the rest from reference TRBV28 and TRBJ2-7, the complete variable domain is DVKVTQSSRYLVKRTGEKVFLECVQDMDHENMFWYRQDPGLGLRLIYFSYDVKMKEKGDIPEGYSVSREKKERFSLILESASTNQTSMYLCASSLGLAGGREQYFGPGTRLTVT.

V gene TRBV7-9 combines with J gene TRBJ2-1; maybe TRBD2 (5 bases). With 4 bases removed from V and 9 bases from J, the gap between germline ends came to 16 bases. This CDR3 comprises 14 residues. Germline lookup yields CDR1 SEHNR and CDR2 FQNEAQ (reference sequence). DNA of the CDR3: TGTGCCAGCAGCTCCCCGGACGAGGGCGGTGAGCAGTTCTTC. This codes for CASSSPDEGGEQFF.

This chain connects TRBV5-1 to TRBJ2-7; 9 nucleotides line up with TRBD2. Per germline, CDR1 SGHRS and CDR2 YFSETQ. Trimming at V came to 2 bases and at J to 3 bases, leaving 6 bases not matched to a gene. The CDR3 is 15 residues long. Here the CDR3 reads CASSLGLAGNYEQYF. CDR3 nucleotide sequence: TGCGCCAGCAGCTTAGGCCTAGCGGGGAACTACGAGCAGTACTTC.

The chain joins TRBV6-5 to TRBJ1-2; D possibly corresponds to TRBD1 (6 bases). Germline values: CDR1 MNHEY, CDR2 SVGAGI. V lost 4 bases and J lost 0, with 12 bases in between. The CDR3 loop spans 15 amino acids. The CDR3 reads CASSSFGQTNYGYTF. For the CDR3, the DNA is TGTGCCAGCAGTTCCTTCGGACAGACTAACTATGGCTACACCTTC.

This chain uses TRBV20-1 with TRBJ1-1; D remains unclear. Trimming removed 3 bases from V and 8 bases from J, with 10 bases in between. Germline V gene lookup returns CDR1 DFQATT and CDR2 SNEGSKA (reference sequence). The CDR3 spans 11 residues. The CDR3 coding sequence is TGCAGTGCTAGTCCCCGTCCCGAAGCTTTCTTT. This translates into CSASPRPEAFF.